What follows is one T cell receptor (beta chain) and its context. A single base separates this from a much larger clone, so it may be a read error. Germline assignment: CDR1 MNHEY and CDR2 SVGEGT. The CDR3 totals 12 residues. Template material for amplifying TCR beta CDR3 regions consisted of RNA transcripts. First-round RT-PCR of the TCR CDR3 relied on the HTBI primer set. In TCRdb, the multiplex PCR reads were re-called with MiXCR into one record per CDR3 protein. The sample contains some 250,000 distinct CDR3 sequences, just over 14% of which appear only once. The sample is drawn from a study of T cells in Graves' hyperthyroidism and ophthalmopathy.

The clonotype comes from a woman aged 40 to 50 with Graves' hyperthyroidism that later progressed to Graves' ophthalmopathy. Sequenced: blood. The V call is TRBV6-2 or TRBV6-3, the J call TRBJ2-2; TRBD2 might be the D (5 bases). DNA for the CDR3: TGTGCCTGCAGTGGATCGGGAGGGGAGCTGTTTTTT. Its protein product is CACSGSGGELFF.